These 8 T cell receptor beta chains share one sample of origin, sequenced in a study of blood T cell repertoires in COVID-19. The method was immunoSEQ multiplex PCR; TCRdb's version includes in-frame clones alone and lacks a portion of them. Of roughly 350,000 clones in the sample, more than 75% are singletons; the top ten hold around 3.5%. Sequencing was done on a sample of peripheral blood. These TCRs come from a woman aged 18-30 years who had recovered from COVID-19.

The chain recombines TRBV11-2 with TRBJ2-2; possible D gene TRBD1, 5 bases. V was trimmed by 4 bases and J by 1 base, leaving 7 bases between them. This CDR3 has 14 amino acids. Germline V gene sequence: CDR1 SGHAT, CDR2 FQNNGV. CDR3 sequence reads: CASSSQGNTGELFF. CDR3 in DNA: TGTGCCAGCAGCTCTCAGGGGAACACCGGGGAGCTGTTTTTT.

The rearrangement uses TRBV5-1 and TRBJ2-1; 7 bases map to TRBD1. CDR3 length: 16 amino acids. J was trimmed by 0 bases and V by 3 bases; bases with no gene match: 6. Germline V gene data show CDR1 as SGHRS and CDR2 as YFSETQ. The CDR3 here is CASSWVDRSSYNEQFF. Here the CDR3 DNA reads TGCGCCAGCAGCTGGGTGGACAGGAGCTCCTACAATGAGCAGTTCTTC.

The V call is TRBV19, the J call TRBJ1-1; tentative D call: TRBD1 (6 bases). Germline CDR1 is LNHDA and CDR2 is SQIVND (reference sequence). The CDR3 runs to 17 residues. Trimming stripped 3 bases from V and 4 bases from J, with 21 bases between. CDR3 DNA sequence: TGTGCCAGTAGTATTAAGGGAGACAGGCGGTGGGGCACTGAAGCTTTCTTT. It yields the protein CASSIKGDRRWGTEAFF.

This clone was recorded only once. This rearrangement joins TRBV7-2 to TRBJ2-2, with TRBD2 matching 7 bases. This CDR3 has 15 residues. CDR1 SGHTA and CDR2 FQGNSA come from the germline V gene. Trimming at V came to 4 bases and at J to 2 bases, leaving 4 bases not matched to a gene. CDR3 in DNA: TGTGCCAGCAGCTGGCTAGCGGCTAACACCGGGGAGCTGTTTTTT. Its translation: CASSWLAANTGELFF.

This chain links TRBV19 with TRBJ2-1, with a weak D call TRBD1 (6 bases). The CDR3 has 15 residues. Germline CDR1 is LNHDA and CDR2 is SQIVND (reference sequence). With 7 bases removed from V and 7 bases from J, the gap between germline ends came to 20 bases. The CDR3 region is CASKPASGHRNEQFF. The DNA for the CDR3 is TGTGCCAGTAAACCAGCCTCGGGACACCGTAATGAGCAGTTCTTC. Full variable domain (missing parts from reference TRBV19 and TRBJ2-1): DGGITQSPKYLFRKEGQNVTLSCEQNLNHDAMYWYRQDPGQGLRLIYYSQIVNDFQKGDIAEGYSVSREKKESFPLTVTSAQKNPTAFYLCASKPASGHRNEQFFGPGTRLTVL.

The chain is built from TRBV7-2 and TRBJ2-3, with 10 bases fitting TRBD2. Germline V gene data show CDR1 as SGHTA and CDR2 as FQGNSA. V lost 3 bases, J lost 7 bases, and 7 bases stayed unmatched. CDR3 size: 15 residues. CDR3 DNA sequence: TGTGCCAGCAGCTTGAGCGGGAGGGGCGGATATACGCAGTATTTT. It is translated as CASSLSGRGGYTQYF. The whole variable domain, filled in from reference TRBV7-2 and TRBJ2-3, reads GAGVSQSPSNKVTEKGKDVELRCDPISGHTALYWYRQSLGQGLEFLIYFQGNSAPDKSGLPSDRFSAERTGGSVSTLTIQRTQQEDSAVYLCASSLSGRGGYTQYFGPGTRLTVL.

The V and J genes are TRBV11-3 and TRBJ2-1; 8 positions match TRBD2. This CDR3 comprises 15 residues. In germline, CDR1 is SGHNT, CDR2 YENEEA. V shed 5 bases and J 7 bases; nucleotides not matched to a gene: 10. The CDR3 coding sequence is TGTGCCAGCAGCCGGGGGGGTATCTCAGGGAATGAGCAGTTCTTC. Protein: CASSRGGISGNEQFF.

The genes are TRBV6-4 and TRBJ1-2, with D maybe TRBD1 (5 bases). Germline V gene lookup returns CDR1 MRHNA and CDR2 SNTAGT. The CDR3 runs to 17 residues. Between the trimmed V and J ends, which lost 6 bases and 1 base, there was a span of 21 bases. CDR3 amino acids: CASSPRAGYRHNYGYTF. The CDR3 nucleotides are TGTGCCAGCAGCCCAAGGGCAGGGTATCGGCATAACTATGGCTACACCTTC.